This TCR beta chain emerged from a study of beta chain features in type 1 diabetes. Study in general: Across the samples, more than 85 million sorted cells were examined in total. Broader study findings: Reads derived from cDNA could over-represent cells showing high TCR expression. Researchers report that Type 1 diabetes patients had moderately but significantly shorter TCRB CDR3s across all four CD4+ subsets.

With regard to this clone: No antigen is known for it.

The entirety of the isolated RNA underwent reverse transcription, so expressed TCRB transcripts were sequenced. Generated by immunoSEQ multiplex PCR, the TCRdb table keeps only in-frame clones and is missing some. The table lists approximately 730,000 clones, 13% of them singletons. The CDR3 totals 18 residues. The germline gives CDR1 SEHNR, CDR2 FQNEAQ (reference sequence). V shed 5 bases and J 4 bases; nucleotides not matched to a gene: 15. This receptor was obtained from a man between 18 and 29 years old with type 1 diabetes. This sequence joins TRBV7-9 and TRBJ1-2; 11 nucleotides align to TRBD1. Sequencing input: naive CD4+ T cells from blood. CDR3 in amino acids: CASSPQRGQGAFPYGYTF. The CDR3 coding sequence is TGTGCCAGCAGCCCCCAGAGAGGACAGGGGGCGTTTCCCTATGGCTACACCTTC.